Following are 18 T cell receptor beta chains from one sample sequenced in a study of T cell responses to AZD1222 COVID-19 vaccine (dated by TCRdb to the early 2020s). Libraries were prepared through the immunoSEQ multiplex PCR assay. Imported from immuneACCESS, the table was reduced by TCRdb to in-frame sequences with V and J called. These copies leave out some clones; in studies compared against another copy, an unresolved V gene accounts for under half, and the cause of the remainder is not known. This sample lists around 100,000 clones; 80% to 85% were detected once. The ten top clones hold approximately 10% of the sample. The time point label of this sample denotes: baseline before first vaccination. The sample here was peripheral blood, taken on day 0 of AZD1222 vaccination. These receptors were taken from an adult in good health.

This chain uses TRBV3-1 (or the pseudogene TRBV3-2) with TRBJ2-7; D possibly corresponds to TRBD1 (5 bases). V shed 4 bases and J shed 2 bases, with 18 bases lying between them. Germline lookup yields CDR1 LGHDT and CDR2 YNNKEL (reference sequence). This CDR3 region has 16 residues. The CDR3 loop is CASSPLGRQGPYEQYF. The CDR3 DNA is TGTGCCAGCAGCCCACTGGGTAGGCAGGGCCCCTACGAGCAGTACTTC.

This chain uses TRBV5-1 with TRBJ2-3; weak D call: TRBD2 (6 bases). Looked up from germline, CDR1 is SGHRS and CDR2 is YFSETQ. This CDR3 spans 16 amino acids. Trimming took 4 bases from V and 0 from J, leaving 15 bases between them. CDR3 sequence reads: CASSQNPGLSTDTQYF. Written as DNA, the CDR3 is TGCGCCAGCAGCCAAAATCCGGGACTTAGCACAGATACGCAGTATTTT.

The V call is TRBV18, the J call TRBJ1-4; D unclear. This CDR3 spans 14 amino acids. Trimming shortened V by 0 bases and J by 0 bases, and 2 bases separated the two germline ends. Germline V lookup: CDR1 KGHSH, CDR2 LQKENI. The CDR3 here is CASSPPSTNEKLFF. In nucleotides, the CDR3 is TGTGCCAGCTCACCACCATCAACTAATGAAAAACTGTTTTTT.

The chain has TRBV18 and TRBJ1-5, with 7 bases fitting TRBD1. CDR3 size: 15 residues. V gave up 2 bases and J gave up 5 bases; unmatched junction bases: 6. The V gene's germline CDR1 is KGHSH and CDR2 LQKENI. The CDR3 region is CASSPDRARHQPQHF. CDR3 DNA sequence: TGTGCCAGCTCACCAGACAGGGCCAGGCATCAGCCCCAGCATTTT.

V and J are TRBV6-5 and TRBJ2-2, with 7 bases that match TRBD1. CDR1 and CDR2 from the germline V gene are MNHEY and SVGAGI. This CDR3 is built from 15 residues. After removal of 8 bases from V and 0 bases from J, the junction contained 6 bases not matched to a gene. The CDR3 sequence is CASGRGTANTGELFF. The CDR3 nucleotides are TGTGCCAGCGGACGTGGGACAGCGAACACCGGGGAGCTGTTTTTT.

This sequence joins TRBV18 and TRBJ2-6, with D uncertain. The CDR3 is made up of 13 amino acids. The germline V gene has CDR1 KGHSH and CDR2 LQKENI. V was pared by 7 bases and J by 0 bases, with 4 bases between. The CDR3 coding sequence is TGTGCCAGCTATCACTCTGGGGCCAACGTCCTGACTTTC. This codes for CASYHSGANVLTF.

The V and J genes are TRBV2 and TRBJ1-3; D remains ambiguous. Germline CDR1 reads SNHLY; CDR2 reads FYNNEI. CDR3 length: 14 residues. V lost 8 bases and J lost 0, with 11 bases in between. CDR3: CASGGDYSGNTIYF. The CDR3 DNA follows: TGTGCCAGCGGCGGCGATTACTCTGGAAACACCATATATTTT. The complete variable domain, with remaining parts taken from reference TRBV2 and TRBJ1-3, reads EPEVTQTPSHQVTQMGQEVILRCVPISNHLYFYWYRQILGQKVEFLVSFYNNEISEKSEIFDDQFSVERPDGSNFTLKIRSTKLEDSAMYFCASGGDYSGNTIYFGEGSWLTVV.

CDR3 loop: CASSRKREGSDGANVLTF. The CDR3 DNA reads TGCGCCAGCAGCCGGAAAAGGGAGGGGTCGGACGGGGCCAACGTCCTGACTTTC. J is TRBJ2-6 and V is TRBV4-1; 7 bases agree with TRBD2. The V gene end was trimmed by 4 bases and the J gene end by 4 bases; junction bases not matched to a gene: 13. CDR3 length equals 18 residues. CDR1 MGHRA and CDR2 YSYEKL come from the germline V gene.

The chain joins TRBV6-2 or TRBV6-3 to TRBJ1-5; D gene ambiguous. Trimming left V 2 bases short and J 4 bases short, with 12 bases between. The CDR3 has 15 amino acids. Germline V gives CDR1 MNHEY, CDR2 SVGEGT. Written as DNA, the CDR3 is TGTGCCAGCAGTTACGGTGGGCGACCGAATCAGCCCCAGCATTTT. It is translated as CASSYGGRPNQPQHF.

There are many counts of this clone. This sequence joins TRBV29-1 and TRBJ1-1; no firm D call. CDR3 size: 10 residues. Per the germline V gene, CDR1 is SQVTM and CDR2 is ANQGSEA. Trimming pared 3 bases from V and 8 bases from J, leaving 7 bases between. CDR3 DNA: TGCAGCGTTGAGGTCAACGAAGCTTTCTTT. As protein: CSVEVNEAFF. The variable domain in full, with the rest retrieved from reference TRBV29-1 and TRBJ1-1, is SAVISQKPSRDICQRGTSLTIQCQVDSQVTMMFWYRQQPGQSLTLIATANQGSEATYESGFVIDKFPISRPNLTFSTLTVSNMSPEDSSIYLCSVEVNEAFFGQGTRLTVV.

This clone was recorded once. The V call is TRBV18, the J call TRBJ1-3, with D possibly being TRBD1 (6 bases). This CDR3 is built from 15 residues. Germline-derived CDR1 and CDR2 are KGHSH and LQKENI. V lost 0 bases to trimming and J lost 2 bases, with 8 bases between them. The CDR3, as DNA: TGTGCCAGCTCACCACCGGGGGCAGCTGGAAACACCATATATTTT. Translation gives CASSPPGAAGNTIYF.

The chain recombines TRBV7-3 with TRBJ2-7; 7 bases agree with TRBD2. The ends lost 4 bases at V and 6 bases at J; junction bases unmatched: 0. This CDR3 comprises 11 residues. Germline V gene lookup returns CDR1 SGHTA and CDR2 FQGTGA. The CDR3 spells CASSSGGEQYF. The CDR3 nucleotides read TGTGCCAGCAGCTCGGGGGGCGAGCAGTACTTC.

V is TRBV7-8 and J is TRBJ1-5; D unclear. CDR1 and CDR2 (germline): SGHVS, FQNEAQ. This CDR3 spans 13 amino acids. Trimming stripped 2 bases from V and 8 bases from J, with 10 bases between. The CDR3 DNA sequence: TGTGCCAGCAGCTTACACCTGGCGGAGCCCCAGCATTTT. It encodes CASSLHLAEPQHF.

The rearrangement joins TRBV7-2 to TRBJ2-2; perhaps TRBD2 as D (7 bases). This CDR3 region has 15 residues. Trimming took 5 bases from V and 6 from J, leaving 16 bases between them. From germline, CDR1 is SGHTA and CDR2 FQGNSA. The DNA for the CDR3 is TGTGCCAGCAGCCCCCAGGGGAGGGGGGCCGGGGAGCTGTTTTTT. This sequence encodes CASSPQGRGAGELFF. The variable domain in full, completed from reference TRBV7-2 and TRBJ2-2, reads GAGVSQSPSNKVTEKGKDVELRCDPISGHTALYWYRQSLGQGLEFLIYFQGNSAPDKSGLPSDRFSAERTGGSVSTLTIQRTQQEDSAVYLCASSPQGRGAGELFFGEGSRLTVL.

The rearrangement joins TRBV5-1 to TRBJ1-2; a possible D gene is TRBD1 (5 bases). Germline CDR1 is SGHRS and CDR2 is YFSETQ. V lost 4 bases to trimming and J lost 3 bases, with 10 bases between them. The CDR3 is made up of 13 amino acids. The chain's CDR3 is CASSPATDYGYTF. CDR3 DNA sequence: TGCGCCAGCAGCCCCGCGACAGACTATGGCTACACCTTC.

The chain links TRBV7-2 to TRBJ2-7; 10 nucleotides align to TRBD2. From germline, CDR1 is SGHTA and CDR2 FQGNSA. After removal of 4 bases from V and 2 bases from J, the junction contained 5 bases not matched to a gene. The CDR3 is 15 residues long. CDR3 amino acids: CASSYSGRQAYEQYF. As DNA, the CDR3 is TGTGCCAGCAGCTATAGCGGGAGGCAGGCCTACGAGCAGTACTTC.

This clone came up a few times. The CDR3 is CASRAPIESGYTF. The CDR3 region has the DNA TGTGCCAGCAGGGCCCCCATAGAGAGTGGCTACACCTTC. The J gene is TRBJ1-2, the V gene TRBV6-5, with no clear D. Trimming stripped 6 bases from V and 7 bases from J, with 15 bases between. The CDR3 is made up of 13 amino acids. Germline CDR1 is MNHEY and CDR2 is SVGAGI.

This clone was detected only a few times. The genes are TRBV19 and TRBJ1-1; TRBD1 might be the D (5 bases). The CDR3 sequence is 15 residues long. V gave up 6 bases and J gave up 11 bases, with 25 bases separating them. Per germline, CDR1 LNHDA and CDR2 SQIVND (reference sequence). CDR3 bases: TGTGCCAGTAGGATAAACCCGGACATCCTTGACTCGGCTTTCTTT. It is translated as CASRINPDILDSAFF.